This T cell receptor beta chain was recovered during a study of T-cell reconstitution after alpha-beta-depleted transplantation in children. General study points: Surviving recipient T cells and thymic progenitors accounted for the high day-60 TCRbeta diversity observed in some patients. Expanded clones from the graft, numbering several hundred, reportedly supplied alpha-beta T cells about two months after transplant.

Details on this clonotype: Its antigen is not known.

This sample's TCRbeta library carried unique molecular identifier barcodes. One entry per CDR3 protein results from TCRdb running MiXCR on the PCR reads. The table has almost 600,000 distinct CDR3 sequences, 20% to 30% seen once. The receptor was derived from a boy under two years old with Wiskott-Aldrich syndrome, due to receive a stem cell transplant. The sequencing here drew on PBMCs, taken before TCRalphabeta/CD19-depleted stem cell transplant.

The DNA of the CDR3 is TGTGCCAGGGCCGGGACTAGATGCCCGATTTACGAGCAGTACTTC. This translates into CARAGTRCPIYEQYF. The rearrangement uses TRBV25-1 and TRBJ2-7; 8 positions match TRBD2. The germline gives CDR1 MGHDK, CDR2 SYGVNS. The J segment lost 4 bases and the V segment lost 9 bases, leaving 14 bases of the junction unmatched. This CDR3 comprises 15 residues.